The 2 T cell receptor beta chains reported below all come from one sample, sequenced in a study of blood T cell repertoires in COVID-19. Produced via immunoSEQ multiplex PCR; TCRdb's table is partial and in-frame only. Of approximately 240,000 clones in the sample, about 90% were seen once. The specimen sequenced was peripheral blood. The receptors were sampled from a woman under 30 who had recovered from COVID-19.

The chain couples TRBV10-3 to TRBJ2-1; 10 bases map to TRBD2. V was pared by 7 bases and J by 7 bases, with 7 bases of the junction left unmatched. The CDR3 contains 14 residues. Germline CDR1 is ENHRY and CDR2 is SYGVKD. CDR3: CAITSLAGVNEQFF. The CDR3 bases are TGTGCCATCACGAGCCTAGCGGGAGTTAATGAGCAGTTCTTC.

The J gene is TRBJ1-2, the V gene TRBV7-9; D perhaps matches TRBD1 (6 bases). Deletions cut 4 bases from V and 1 base from J, with 7 bases between. Per the germline V gene, CDR1 is SEHNR and CDR2 is FQNEAQ (reference sequence). This CDR3 is built from 13 residues. CDR3 DNA sequence: TGTGCCAGCAGCTGGACAGTTAACTATGGCTACACCTTC. Translation: CASSWTVNYGYTF.